This T cell receptor (beta chain) stems from a study of cytomegalovirus exposure and HLA in healthy donors. Findings and caveats of the study: A later analysis found most CMV-associated TCR beta chains apparently HLA-restricted. Per a later analysis, about 18,000 TCR beta sequences showed association with HLA alleles at 0.05 false discovery rate.

This clone was found a few times. The antigen remains unidentified. 13 Jbeta primers and 60 Vbeta primers were used for the PCR. Profiling relied on immunoSEQ multiplex PCR, and the TCRdb table lists in-frame clones only, not all of them. The table lists around 60,000 clones, about 65% of them singletons, with more than 20% in the top ten. Trimming removed 1 base from V and 6 bases from J, with 7 bases in between. The CDR3 is 13 residues long. The V gene's germline CDR1 is SGHRS and CDR2 YFSETQ. This chain uses TRBV5-1 with TRBJ1-4; weak D call: TRBD1 (5 bases). Material: PBMCs. The receptor's source is a man between 45 and 60 years old in good health and CMV-seropositive. CDR3 region: CASSLKTDEKLFF. In nucleotides, the CDR3 is TGCGCCAGCAGCTTGAAGACAGATGAAAAACTGTTTTTT.